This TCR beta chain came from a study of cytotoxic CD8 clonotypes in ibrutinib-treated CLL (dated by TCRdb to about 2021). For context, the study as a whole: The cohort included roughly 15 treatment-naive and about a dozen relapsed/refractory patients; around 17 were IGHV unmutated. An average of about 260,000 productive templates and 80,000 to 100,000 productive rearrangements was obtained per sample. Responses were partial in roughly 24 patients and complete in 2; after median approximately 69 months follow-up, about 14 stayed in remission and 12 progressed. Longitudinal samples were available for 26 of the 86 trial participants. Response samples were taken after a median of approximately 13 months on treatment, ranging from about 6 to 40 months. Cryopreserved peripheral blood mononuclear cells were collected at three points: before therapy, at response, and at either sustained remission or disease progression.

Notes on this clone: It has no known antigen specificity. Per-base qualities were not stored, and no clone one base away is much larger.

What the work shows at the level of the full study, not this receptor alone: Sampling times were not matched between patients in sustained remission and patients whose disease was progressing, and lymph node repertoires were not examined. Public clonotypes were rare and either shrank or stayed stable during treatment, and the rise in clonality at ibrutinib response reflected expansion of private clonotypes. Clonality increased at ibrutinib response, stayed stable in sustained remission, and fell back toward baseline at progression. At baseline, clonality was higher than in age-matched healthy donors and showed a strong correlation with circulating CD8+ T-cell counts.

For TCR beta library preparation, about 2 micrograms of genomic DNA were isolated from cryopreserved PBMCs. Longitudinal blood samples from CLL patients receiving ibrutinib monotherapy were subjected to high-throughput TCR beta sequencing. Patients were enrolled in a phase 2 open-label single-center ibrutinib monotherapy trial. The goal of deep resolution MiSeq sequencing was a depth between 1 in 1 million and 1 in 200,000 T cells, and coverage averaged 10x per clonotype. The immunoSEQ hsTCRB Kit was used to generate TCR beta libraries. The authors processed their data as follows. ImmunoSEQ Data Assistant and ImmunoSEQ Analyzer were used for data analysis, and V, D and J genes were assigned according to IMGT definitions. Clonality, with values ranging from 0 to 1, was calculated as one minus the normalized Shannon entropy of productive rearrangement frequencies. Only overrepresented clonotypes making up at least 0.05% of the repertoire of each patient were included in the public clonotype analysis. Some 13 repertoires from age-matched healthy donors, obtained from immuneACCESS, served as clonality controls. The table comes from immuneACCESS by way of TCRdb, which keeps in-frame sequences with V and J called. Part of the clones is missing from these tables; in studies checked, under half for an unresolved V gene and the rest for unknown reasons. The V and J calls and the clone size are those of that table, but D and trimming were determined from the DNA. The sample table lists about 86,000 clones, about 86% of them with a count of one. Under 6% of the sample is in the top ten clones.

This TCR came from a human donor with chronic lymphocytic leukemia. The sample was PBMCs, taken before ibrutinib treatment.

The nucleotide sequence is given as TGTGCCAGCAGTGCCCTCGGAGGGGCCGCCAATCAGCCCCAGCATTTT. Translated, it reads CASSALGGAANQPQHF. Here the chain combines TRBV6-1 and TRBJ1-5; the best D guess is TRBD1, with 5 bases matching. V drops 4 bases and J drops 3 bases, leaving 16 bases in between. The CDR3 has 16 amino acids, counting the end cysteine and phenylalanine. Left in the record is the CDR3 DNA by itself, 48 bases read in frame from the first base. As encoded in the germline V gene, CDR1 is MNHNS while CDR2 is SASEGT.